The present entry profiles one TCR beta chain with its context. The target antigen is unknown. The PCR ran on 60 Vbeta and 13 Jbeta primers. Libraries were prepared by immunoSEQ multiplex PCR; TCRdb keeps only in-frame clonotypes and omits some of them. Here the sample table reports about 77,000 clones. Germline V lookup: CDR1 SGDLS, CDR2 YYNGEE. The CDR3 is made up of 16 amino acids. The V gene end was trimmed by 0 bases and the J gene end by 8 bases; junction bases not matched to a gene: 5. This specimen belongs to a study of cytomegalovirus exposure and HLA in healthy donors. Points from the study as a whole: TCR beta chains numbering 150 to 200 were designated cytomegalovirus-associated. Later analysis associated a missense DCLRE1C variant with TCR beta V- and J-gene trimming.

The clonotype originates from a man between 50 and 59 years old in good health and CMV-seropositive. The J gene is TRBJ1-4, the V gene TRBV9; 12 nucleotides align to TRBD1. The sample consisted of PBMCs. This CDR3 is CASSVGDRGQDEKLFF. CDR3 coding DNA: TGTGCCAGCAGCGTAGGGGACAGGGGGCAAGACGAAAAACTGTTTTTT.